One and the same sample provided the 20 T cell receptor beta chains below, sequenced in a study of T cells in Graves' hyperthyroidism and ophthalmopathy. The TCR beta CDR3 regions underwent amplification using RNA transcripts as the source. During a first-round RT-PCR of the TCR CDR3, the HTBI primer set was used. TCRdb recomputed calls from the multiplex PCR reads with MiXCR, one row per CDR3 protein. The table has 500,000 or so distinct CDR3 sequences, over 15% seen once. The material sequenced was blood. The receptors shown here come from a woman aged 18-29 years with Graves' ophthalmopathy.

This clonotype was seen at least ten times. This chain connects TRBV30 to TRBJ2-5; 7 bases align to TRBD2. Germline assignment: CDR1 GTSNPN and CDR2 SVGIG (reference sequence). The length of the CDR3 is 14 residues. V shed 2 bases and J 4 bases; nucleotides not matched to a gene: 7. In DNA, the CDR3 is TGTGCCTGGAGTTGGGCGGGAGTGTTAGAGACCCAGTACTTC. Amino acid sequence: CAWSWAGVLETQYF.

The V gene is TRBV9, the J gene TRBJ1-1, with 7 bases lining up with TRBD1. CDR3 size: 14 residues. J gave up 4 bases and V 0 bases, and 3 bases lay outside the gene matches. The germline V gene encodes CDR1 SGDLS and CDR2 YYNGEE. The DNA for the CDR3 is TGTGCCAGCAGCGTAGTCAGGGGGAGCACTGAAGCTTTCTTT. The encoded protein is CASSVVRGSTEAFF.

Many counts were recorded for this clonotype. This chain's CDR3 is CASSLTGAGELFF. As DNA, the CDR3 is TGTGCCAGCAGTCTTACAGGGGCCGGGGAGCTGTTTTTT. The chain joins TRBV7-3 to TRBJ2-2; 7 nucleotides line up with TRBD1. CDR3 length: 13 amino acids. V trimming: 6 bases; J trimming: 6 bases; junction bases outside the gene matches: 4. Looked up from germline, CDR1 is SGHTA and CDR2 is FQGTGA.

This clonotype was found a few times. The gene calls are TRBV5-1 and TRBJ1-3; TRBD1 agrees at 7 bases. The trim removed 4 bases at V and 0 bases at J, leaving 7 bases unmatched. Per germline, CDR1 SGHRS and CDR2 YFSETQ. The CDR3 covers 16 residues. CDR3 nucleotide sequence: TGCGCCAGCAGCCCGAGGGACAGCCACTCTGGAAACACCATATATTTT. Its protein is CASSPRDSHSGNTIYF.

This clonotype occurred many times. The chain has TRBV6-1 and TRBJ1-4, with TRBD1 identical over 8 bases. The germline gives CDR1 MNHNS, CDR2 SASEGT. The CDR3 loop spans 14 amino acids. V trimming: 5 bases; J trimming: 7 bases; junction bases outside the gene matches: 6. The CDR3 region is CASSSTGGGEKLFF. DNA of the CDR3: TGTGCCAGCAGTAGCACAGGGGGAGGTGAAAAACTGTTTTTT.

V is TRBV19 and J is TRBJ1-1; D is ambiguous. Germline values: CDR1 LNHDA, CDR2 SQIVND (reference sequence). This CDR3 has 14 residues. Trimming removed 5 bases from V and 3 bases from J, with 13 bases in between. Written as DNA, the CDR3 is TGTGCCAGTAGTCTTAATGACGCCTACACTGAAGCTTTCTTT. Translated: CASSLNDAYTEAFF. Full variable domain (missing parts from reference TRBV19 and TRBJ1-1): DGGITQSPKYLFRKEGQNVTLSCEQNLNHDAMYWYRQDPGQGLRLIYYSQIVNDFQKGDIAEGYSVSREKKESFPLTVTSAQKNPTAFYLCASSLNDAYTEAFFGQGTRLTVV.

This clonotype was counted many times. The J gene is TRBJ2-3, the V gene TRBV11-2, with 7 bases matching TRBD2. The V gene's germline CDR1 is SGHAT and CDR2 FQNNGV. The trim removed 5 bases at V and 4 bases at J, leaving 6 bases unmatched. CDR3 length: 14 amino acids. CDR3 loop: CASSTRLAPDTQYF. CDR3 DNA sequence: TGTGCCAGCAGCACCAGACTAGCCCCAGATACGCAGTATTTT.

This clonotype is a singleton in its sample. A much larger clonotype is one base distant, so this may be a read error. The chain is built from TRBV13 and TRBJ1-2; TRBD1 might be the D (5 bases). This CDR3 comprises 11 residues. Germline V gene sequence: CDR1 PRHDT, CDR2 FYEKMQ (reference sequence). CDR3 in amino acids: CANSLRQIYTF. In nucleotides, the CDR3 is TGTGCCAACAGCCTAAGACAGATCTACACCTTC.

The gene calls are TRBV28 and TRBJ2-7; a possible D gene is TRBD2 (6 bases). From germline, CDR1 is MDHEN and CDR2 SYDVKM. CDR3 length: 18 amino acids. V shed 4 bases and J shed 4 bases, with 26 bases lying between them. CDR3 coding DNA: TGTGCCAGCAGTTCTCCCGGGGACCCTAGCGTGAGGTCGTACGAGCAGTACTTC. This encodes CASSSPGDPSVRSYEQYF.

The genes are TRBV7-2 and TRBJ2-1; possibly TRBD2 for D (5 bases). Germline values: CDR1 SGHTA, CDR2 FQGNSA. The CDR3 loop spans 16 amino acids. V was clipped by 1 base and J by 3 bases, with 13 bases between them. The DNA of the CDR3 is TGTGCCAGCAGCTTAGACGGCGCGAGGGTCTACAATGAGCAGTTCTTC. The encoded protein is CASSLDGARVYNEQFF.

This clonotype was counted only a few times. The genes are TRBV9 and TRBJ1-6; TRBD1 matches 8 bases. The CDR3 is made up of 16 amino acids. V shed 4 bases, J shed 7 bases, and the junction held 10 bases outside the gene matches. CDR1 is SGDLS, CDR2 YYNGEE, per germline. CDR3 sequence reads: CASSPSTGVPNSPLHF. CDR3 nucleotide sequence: TGTGCCAGCAGCCCATCGACAGGGGTGCCGAATTCACCCCTCCACTTT.

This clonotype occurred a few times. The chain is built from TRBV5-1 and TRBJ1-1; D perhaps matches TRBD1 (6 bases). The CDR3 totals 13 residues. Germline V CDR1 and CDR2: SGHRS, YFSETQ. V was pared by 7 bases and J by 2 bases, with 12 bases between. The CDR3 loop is CASYGQQNTEAFF. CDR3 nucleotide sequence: TGCGCCAGCTACGGACAGCAAAACACTGAAGCTTTCTTT.

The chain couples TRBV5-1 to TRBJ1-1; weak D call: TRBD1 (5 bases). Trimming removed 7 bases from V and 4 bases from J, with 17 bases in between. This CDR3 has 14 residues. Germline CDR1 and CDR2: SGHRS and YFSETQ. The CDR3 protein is CASVQAPEGTEAFF. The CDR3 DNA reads TGCGCCAGCGTACAGGCACCCGAGGGCACTGAAGCTTTCTTT.

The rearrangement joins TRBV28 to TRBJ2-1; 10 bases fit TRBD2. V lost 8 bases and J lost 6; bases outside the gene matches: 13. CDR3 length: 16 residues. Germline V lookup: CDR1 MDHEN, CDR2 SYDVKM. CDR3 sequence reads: CASQSGASGSPNEQFF. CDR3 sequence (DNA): TGTGCCAGCCAGTCGGGGGCTAGCGGGAGTCCCAATGAGCAGTTCTTC.

This chain's CDR3 is CASSQSRTGGNEQFF. The DNA for the CDR3 is TGTGCCAGCAGCCAATCGAGGACAGGGGGCAATGAGCAGTTCTTC. The chain links TRBV16 to TRBJ2-1; 10 nucleotides align to TRBD1. V shed 0 bases, J shed 6 bases, and the junction held 2 bases outside the gene matches. Per germline, CDR1 KGHSY and CDR2 FQNENV. The CDR3 has 15 residues.

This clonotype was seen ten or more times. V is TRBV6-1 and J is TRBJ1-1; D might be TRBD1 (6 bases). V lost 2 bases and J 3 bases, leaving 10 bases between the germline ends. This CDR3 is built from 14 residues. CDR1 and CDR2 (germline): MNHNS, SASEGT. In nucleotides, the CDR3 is TGTGCCAGCAGTGAATTGGGGGGCGACACTGAAGCTTTCTTT. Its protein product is CASSELGGDTEAFF.

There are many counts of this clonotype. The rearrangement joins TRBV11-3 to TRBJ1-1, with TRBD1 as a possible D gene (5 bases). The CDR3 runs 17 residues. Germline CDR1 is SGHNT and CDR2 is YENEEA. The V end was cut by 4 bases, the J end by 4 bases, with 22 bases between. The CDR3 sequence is CASSSPWVGFRGTEAFF. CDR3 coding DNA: TGTGCCAGCAGCTCCCCATGGGTGGGGTTTAGGGGCACTGAAGCTTTCTTT.

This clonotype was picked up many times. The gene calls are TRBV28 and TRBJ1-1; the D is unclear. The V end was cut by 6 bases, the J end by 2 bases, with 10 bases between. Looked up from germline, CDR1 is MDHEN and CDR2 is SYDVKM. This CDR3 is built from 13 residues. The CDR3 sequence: CASSRKRNTEAFF. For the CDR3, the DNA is TGTGCCAGCAGCCGTAAGAGAAACACTGAAGCTTTCTTT.

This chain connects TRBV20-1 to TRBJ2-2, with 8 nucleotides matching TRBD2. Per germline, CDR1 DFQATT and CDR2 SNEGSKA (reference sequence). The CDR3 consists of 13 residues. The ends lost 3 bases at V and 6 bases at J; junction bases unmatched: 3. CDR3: CSARTSAAGELFF. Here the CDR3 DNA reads TGCAGTGCTAGGACTAGCGCGGCCGGGGAGCTGTTTTTT.

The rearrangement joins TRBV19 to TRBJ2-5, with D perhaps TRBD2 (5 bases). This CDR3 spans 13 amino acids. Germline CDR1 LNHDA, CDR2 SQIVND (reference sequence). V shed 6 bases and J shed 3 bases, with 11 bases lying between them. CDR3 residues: CASSSSGKETQYF. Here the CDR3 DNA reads TGTGCCAGTAGCTCGAGCGGAAAAGAGACCCAGTACTTC.